These T cell receptor beta chains were read from a single sample in a study of blood T cell repertoires in COVID-19. The assay was immunoSEQ multiplex PCR, and TCRdb's table has in-frame clones only and misses some. The table includes about 300,000 clones, roughly 91% detected once. The material sequenced was peripheral blood. These receptors were obtained from a man aged 35-49 years with acute or convalescent COVID-19. CDR3s include the opening cysteine and the closing phenylalanine or tryptophan. The D gene is left open where the match is weak.

d_call j_call v_call cdr3_aa cdr3_nt
TRBD1 TRBJ2-7 TRBV5-1 CASSAPDRAAYEQYF TGCGCCAGCAGCGCCCCGGACAGGGCCGCCTACGAGCAGTACTTC
TRBD1 TRBJ2-4 TRBV7-8 CASSFDGQGNIQYF TGTGCCAGCAGCTTTGACGGACAGGGAAACATTCAGTACTTC
- TRBJ1-1 TRBV30 CAWKRGGTEAFF TGTGCCTGGAAGAGGGGGGGCACTGAAGCTTTCTTT
TRBD2 TRBJ2-1 TRBV9 CASSVLAGGYNEQFF TGTGCCAGCAGCGTGCTAGCGGGGGGTTACAATGAGCAGTTCTTC
- TRBJ2-7 TRBV7-7 CASSPPSEQYF TGTGCCAGCAGCCCCCCCAGCGAGCAGTACTTC
- TRBJ1-2 TRBV5-1 CASSRKELGGYGYTF TGCGCCAGCAGCCGTAAGGAGCTGGGGGGCTATGGCTACACCTTC
- TRBJ2-1 TRBV20-1 CSAAGYNEQFF TGCAGTGCTGCAGGCTACAATGAGCAGTTCTTC
- TRBJ1-1 TRBV14 CASSLGGFDEAFF TGTGCCAGCAGCCTCGGGGGGTTCGATGAAGCTTTCTTT
- TRBJ1-4 TRBV4-2 CASSGRGSDEKLFF TGTGCCAGCAGCGGCCGGGGGTCGGATGAAAAACTGTTTTTT
- TRBJ1-1 TRBV5-6 CASSPRTRGNTEAFF TGTGCCAGCAGCCCGAGAACCCGGGGGAACACTGAAGCTTTCTTT
- TRBJ2-7 TRBV4-1 CASSHKVGADSYEQYF TGCGCCAGCAGCCACAAGGTAGGGGCAGACTCCTACGAGCAGTACTTC
- TRBJ1-5 TRBV5-1 CASSLDGRVNQPQHF TGCGCCAGCAGCTTGGACGGCAGGGTCAATCAGCCCCAGCATTTT
- TRBJ1-1 TRBV14 CASSLKSGGTEAFF TGTGCCAGCAGCCTTAAGTCGGGTGGCACTGAAGCTTTCTTT
- TRBJ2-4 TRBV19 CASSLRTAENIQYF TGTGCCAGTAGTCTAAGGACTGCCGAAAACATTCAGTACTTC
TRBD1 TRBJ1-2 TRBV28 CASSSSGTGGYGYTF TGTGCCAGCAGTTCCTCCGGGACAGGGGGGTATGGCTACACCTTC
- TRBJ2-1 TRBV18 CASSPTGSTSNEQFF TGTGCCAGCTCACCTACAGGGTCCACCAGCAATGAGCAGTTCTTC
TRBD1 TRBJ1-1 TRBV30 CAWSSGQGRTEAFF TGTGCCTGGAGTTCAGGACAGGGGAGGACTGAAGCTTTCTTT
- TRBJ1-2 TRBV30 CAWSVGGSGYTF TGTGCCTGGAGTGTAGGAGGGTCCGGCTACACCTTC